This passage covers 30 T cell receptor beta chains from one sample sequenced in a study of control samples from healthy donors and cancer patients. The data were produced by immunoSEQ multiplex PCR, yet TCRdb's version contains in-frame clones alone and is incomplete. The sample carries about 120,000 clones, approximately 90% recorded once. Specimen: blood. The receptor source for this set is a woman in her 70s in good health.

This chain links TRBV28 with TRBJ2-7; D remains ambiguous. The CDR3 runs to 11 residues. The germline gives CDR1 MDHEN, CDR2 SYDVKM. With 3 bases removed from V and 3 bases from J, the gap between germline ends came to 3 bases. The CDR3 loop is CASSFDYEQYF. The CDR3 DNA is TGTGCCAGCAGTTTCGACTACGAGCAGTACTTC.

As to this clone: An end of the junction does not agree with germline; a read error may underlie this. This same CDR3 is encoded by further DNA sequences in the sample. DNA for the CDR3: TGTGCCAGTAGCCGCCCGGGTGAAAAACTGTTTTTT. Its protein is CASSRPGEKLFF. The rearrangement joins TRBV3-1 (or the pseudogene TRBV3-2) to TRBJ1-4; no clear D. The germline CDR1 and CDR2 sequences are LGHDT and YNNKEL (reference sequence). The CDR3 length is 12 residues.

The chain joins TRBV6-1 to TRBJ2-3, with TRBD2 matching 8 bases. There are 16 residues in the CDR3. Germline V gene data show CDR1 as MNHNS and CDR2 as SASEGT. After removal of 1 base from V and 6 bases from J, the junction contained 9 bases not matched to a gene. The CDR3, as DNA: TGTGCCAGCAGTGAAGTTTTCGGGGGGGCGTCCGATACGCAGTATTTT. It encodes CASSEVFGGASDTQYF.

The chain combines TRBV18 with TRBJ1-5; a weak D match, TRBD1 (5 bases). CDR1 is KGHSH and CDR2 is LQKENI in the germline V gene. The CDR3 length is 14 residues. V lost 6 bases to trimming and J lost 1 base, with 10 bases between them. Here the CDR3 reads CASSQDTSNQPQHF. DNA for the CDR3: TGTGCCAGCTCCCAGGACACCAGCAATCAGCCCCAGCATTTT.

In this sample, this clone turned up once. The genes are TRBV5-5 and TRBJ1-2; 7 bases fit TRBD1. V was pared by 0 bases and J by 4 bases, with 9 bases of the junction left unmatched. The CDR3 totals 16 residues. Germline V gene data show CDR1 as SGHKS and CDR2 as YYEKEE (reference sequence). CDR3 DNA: TGTGCCAGCAGCTTGGATAGCAGGGGGGTTAGCTATGGCTACACCTTC. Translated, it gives CASSLDSRGVSYGYTF. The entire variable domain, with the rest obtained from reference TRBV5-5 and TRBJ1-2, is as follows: DAGVTQSPTHLIKTRGQQVTLRCSPISGHKSVSWYQQVLGQGPQFIFQYYEKEERGRGNFPDRFSARQFPNYSSELNVNALLLGDSALYLCASSLDSRGVSYGYTFGSGTRLTVV.

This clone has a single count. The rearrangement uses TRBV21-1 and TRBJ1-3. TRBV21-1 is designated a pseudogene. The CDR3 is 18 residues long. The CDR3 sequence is CASSKTAGGEGVGNTIYF. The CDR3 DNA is TGTGCCAGCAGCAAAACCGCGGGGGGGGAAGGAGTTGGAAACACCATATATTTT.

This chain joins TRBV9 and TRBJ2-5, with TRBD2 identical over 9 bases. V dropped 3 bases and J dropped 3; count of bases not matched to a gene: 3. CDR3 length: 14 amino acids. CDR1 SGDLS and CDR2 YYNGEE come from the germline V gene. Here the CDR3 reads CASSESGGKETQYF. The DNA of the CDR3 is TGTGCCAGCAGCGAGAGCGGGGGGAAAGAGACCCAGTACTTC.

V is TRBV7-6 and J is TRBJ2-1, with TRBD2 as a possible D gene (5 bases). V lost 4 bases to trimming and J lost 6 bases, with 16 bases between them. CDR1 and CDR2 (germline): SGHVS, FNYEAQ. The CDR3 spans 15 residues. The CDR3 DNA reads TGTGCCAGCAGCTCCCACGAGGGCGCGTTCAATGAGCAGTTCTTC. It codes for CASSSHEGAFNEQFF.

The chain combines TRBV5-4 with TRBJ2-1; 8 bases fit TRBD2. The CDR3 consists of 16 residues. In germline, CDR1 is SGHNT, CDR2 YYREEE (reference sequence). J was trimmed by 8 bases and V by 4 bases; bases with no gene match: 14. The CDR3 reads CASSLNPGGPGDEQFF. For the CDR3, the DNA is TGTGCCAGCAGCCTAAACCCGGGGGGGCCTGGGGATGAGCAGTTCTTC. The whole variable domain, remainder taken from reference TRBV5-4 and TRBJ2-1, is ETGVTQSPTHLIKTRGQQVTLRCSSQSGHNTVSWYQQALGQGPQFIFQYYREEENGRGNFPPRFSGLQFPNYSSELNVNALELDDSALYLCASSLNPGGPGDEQFFGPGTRLTVL.

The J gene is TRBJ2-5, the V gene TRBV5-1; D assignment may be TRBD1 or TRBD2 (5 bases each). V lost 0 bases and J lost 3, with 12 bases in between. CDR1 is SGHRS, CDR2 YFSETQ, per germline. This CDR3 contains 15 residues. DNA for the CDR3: TGCGCCAGCAGCTTGGGGGGGACGGCTGAAGAGACCCAGTACTTC. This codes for CASSLGGTAEETQYF.

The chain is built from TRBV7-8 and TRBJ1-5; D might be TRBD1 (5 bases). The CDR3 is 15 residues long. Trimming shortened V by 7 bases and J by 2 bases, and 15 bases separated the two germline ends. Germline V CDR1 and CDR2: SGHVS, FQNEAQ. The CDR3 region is CASTQDGAGNQPQHF. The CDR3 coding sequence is TGTGCCAGCACCCAGGATGGGGCGGGCAATCAGCCCCAGCATTTT.

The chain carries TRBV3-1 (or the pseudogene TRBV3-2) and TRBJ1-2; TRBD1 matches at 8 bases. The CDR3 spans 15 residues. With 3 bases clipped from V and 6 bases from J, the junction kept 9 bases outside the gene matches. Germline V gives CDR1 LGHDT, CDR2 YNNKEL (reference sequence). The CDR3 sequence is CASSQPKTGVNGYTF. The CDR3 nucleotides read TGTGCCAGCAGCCAGCCTAAGACAGGGGTTAATGGCTACACCTTC.

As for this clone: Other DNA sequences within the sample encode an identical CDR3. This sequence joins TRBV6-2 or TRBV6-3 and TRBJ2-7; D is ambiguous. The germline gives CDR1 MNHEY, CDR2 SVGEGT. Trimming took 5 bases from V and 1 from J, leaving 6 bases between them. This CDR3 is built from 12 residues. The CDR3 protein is CASSLGSYEQYF. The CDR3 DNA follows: TGTGCCAGCAGTCTGGGATCCTACGAGCAGTACTTC.

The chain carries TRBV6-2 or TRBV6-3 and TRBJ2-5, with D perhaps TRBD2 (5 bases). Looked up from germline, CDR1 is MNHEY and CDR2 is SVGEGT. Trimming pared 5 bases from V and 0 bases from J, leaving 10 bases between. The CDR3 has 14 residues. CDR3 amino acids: CASSPDWYQETQYF. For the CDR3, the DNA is TGTGCCAGCAGTCCGGACTGGTACCAAGAGACCCAGTACTTC.

CDR3 amino acids: CASSLEGASNQPQHF. DNA of the CDR3: TGTGCCAGCAGCTTAGAGGGGGCTAGCAATCAGCCCCAGCATTTT. This sequence joins TRBV11-2 and TRBJ1-5, with D maybe TRBD1 (6 bases). CDR3 length: 15 amino acids. V gave up 0 bases and J gave up 0 bases, with 6 bases separating them. Germline CDR1 SGHAT, CDR2 FQNNGV.

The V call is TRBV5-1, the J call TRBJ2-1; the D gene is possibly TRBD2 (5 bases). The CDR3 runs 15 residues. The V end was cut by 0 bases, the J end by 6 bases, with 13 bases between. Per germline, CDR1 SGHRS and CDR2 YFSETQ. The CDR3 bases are TGCGCCAGCAGCTTGGGTGGCGGTGCGGGCAATGAGCAGTTCTTC. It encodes CASSLGGGAGNEQFF. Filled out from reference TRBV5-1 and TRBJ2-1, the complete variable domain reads KAGVTQTPRYLIKTRGQQVTLSCSPISGHRSVSWYQQTPGQGLQFLFEYFSETQRNKGNFPGRFSGRQFSNSRSEMNVSTLELGDSALYLCASSLGGGAGNEQFFGPGTRLTVL.

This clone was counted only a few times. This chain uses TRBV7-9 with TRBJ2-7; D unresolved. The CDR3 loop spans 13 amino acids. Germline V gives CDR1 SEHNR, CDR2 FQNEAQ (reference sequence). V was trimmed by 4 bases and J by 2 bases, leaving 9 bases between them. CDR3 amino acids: CASSWTAPYEQYF. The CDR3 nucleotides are TGTGCCAGCAGCTGGACGGCCCCCTACGAGCAGTACTTC.

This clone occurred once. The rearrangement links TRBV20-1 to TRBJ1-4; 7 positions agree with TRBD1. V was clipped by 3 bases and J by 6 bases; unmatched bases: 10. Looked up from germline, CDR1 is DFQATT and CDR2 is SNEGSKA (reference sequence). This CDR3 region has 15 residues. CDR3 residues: CSASDRRQGHEKLFF. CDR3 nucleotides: TGCAGTGCTAGTGACCGGAGACAGGGACATGAAAAACTGTTTTTT.

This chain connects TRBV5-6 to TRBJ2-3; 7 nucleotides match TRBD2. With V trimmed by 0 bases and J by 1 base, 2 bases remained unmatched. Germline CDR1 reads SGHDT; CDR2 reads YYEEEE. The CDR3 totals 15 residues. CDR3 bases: TGTGCCAGCAGCTTGGGTCTAGCGGGCACAGATACGCAGTATTTT. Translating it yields CASSLGLAGTDTQYF.

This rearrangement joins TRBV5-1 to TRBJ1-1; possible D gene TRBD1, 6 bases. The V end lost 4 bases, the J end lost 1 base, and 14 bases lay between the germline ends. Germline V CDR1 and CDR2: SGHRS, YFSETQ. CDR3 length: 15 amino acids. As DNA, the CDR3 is TGCGCCAGCAGCGACCGGGAACAGGGGAACACTGAAGCTTTCTTT. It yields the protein CASSDREQGNTEAFF.

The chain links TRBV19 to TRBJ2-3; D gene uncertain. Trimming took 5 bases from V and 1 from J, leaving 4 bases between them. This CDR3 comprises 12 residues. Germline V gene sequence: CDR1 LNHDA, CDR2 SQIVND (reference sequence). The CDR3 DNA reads TGTGCCAGTAGTTCCCGCACAGATACGCAGTATTTT. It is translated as CASSSRTDTQYF. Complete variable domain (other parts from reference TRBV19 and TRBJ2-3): DGGITQSPKYLFRKEGQNVTLSCEQNLNHDAMYWYRQDPGQGLRLIYYSQIVNDFQKGDIAEGYSVSREKKESFPLTVTSAQKNPTAFYLCASSSRTDTQYFGPGTRLTVL.

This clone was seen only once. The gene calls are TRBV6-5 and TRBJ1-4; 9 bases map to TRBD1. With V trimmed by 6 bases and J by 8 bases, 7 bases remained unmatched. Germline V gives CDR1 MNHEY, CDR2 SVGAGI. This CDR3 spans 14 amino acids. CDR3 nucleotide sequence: TGTGCCAGCAGGAGGGGGACAGGGCCCGAAAAACTGTTTTTT. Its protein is CASRRGTGPEKLFF.

The CDR3 region has the DNA TGTGCCAGCAGCCTACAGGTTTACACCGGGGAGCTGTTTTTT. Encoded protein: CASSLQVYTGELFF. The chain combines TRBV11-2 with TRBJ2-2; tentative D call: TRBD1 (5 bases). Germline values: CDR1 SGHAT, CDR2 FQNNGV. The CDR3 covers 14 residues. V lost 5 bases and J lost 3, with 10 bases in between.

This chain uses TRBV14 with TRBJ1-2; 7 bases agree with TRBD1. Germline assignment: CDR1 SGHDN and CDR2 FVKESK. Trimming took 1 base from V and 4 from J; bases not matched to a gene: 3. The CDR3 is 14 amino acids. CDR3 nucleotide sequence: TGTGCCAGCAGCCAAGGGGGACAGTTCTATGGCTACACCTTC. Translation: CASSQGGQFYGYTF.

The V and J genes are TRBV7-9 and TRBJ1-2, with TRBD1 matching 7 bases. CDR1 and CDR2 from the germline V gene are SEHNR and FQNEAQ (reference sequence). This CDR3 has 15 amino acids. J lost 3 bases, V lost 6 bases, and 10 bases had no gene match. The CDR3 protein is CASSSGSQGYYGYTF. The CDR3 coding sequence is TGTGCCAGCAGTTCGGGATCACAGGGGTACTATGGCTACACCTTC.

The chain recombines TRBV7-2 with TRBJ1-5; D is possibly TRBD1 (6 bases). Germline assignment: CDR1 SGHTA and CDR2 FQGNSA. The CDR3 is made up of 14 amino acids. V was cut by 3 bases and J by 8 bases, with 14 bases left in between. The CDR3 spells CASSFKGGGEPQHF. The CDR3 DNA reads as TGTGCCAGCAGCTTTAAGGGAGGGGGGGAGCCCCAGCATTTT.

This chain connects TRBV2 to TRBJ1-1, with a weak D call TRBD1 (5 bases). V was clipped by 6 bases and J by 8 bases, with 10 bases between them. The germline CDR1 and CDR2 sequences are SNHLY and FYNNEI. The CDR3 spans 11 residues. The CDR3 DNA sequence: TGTGCCAGCAGGACGACAGCGGAAGCTTTCTTT. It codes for CASRTTAEAFF.

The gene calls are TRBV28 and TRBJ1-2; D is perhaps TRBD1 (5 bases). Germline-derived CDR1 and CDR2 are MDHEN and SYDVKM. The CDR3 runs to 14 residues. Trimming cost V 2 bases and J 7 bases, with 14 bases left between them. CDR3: CASSLVGETGGYTF. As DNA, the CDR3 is TGTGCCAGCAGTTTAGTAGGGGAAACGGGTGGCTACACCTTC.

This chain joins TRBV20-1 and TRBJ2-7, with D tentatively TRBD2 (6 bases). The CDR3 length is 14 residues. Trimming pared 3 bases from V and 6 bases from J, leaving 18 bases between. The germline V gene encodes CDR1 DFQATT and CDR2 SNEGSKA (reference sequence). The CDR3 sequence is CSASPRGRVLEQYF. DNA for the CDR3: TGCAGTGCTAGTCCGCGGGGACGGGTGCTCGAGCAGTACTTC.

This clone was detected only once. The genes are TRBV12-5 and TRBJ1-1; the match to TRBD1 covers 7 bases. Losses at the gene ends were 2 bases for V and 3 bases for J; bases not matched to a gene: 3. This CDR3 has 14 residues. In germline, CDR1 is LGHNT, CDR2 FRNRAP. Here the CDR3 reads CASGLNRGHTEAFF. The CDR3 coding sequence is TGTGCTAGTGGTTTGAACAGGGGTCACACTGAAGCTTTCTTT.